These 25 T cell receptor beta chains were sequenced from one sample in a study of memory CD4+ T cells and cytomegalovirus serostatus. Clones were read by immunoSEQ multiplex PCR, and TCRdb kept only the in-frame ones, dropping some. This sample carries over 55,000 clones, around 85% of them seen once, and the ten largest clones take around 0.83%. The sort gate was single viable CD3+CD4+CD8-CD45RO+ cells for memory CD4+ T cells. The sequenced sample consisted of memory CD4+ T cells from blood. The origin of the receptors is an adult in good health and CMV-seronegative.

The chain couples TRBV2 to TRBJ2-1; TRBD1 matches at 8 bases. The V segment lost 6 bases and the J segment 3 bases; nucleotides outside the gene matches: 7. Germline CDR1 SNHLY, CDR2 FYNNEI. The CDR3 extends over 15 amino acids. Here the CDR3 reads CASSRTGGFYNEQFF. CDR3 in DNA: TGTGCCAGCAGCCGTACAGGGGGATTCTACAATGAGCAGTTCTTC. The full variable domain, in which reference TRBV2 and TRBJ2-1 provide the parts outside the CDR3, is EPEVTQTPSHQVTQMGQEVILRCVPISNHLYFYWYRQILGQKVEFLVSFYNNEISEKSEIFDDQFSVERPDGSNFTLKIRSTKLEDSAMYFCASSRTGGFYNEQFFGPGTRLTVL.

The chain employs TRBV18 and TRBJ1-1; TRBD1 agrees at 11 bases. Germline CDR1 KGHSH, CDR2 LQKENI. There are 16 residues in the CDR3. V lost 6 bases and J lost 3; bases outside the gene matches: 9. The CDR3 loop is CASSPGTGGMYTEAFF. The CDR3 bases are TGTGCCAGCTCCCCCGGGACAGGGGGTATGTACACTGAAGCTTTCTTT.

The V and J genes are TRBV5-1 and TRBJ2-3, with D possibly being TRBD2 (6 bases). Trimming shortened V by 1 base and J by 3 bases, and 9 bases separated the two germline ends. Germline CDR1 and CDR2: SGHRS and YFSETQ. The CDR3 contains 14 residues. The CDR3, as DNA: TGCGCCAGCAGCTTGAACCGGGGGACAGATACGCAGTATTTT. This gives the protein CASSLNRGTDTQYF.

The chain combines TRBV28 with TRBJ1-2; maybe TRBD1 (6 bases). This CDR3 spans 14 amino acids. The germline CDR1 and CDR2 sequences are MDHEN and SYDVKM. The ends were cut back, 7 bases at V and 8 bases at J, with 20 bases in the middle. The CDR3 protein is CASTLQWGPGGYTF. The CDR3 DNA reads as TGTGCCAGCACCCTACAGTGGGGGCCGGGGGGCTACACCTTC.

The CDR3 protein is CASSPRSGTRGETQYF. As DNA, the CDR3 is TGTGCCAGCTCACCGCGGTCCGGGACTAGAGGGGAGACCCAGTACTTC. V is TRBV18 and J is TRBJ2-5; 8 nucleotides line up with TRBD2. V gave up 3 bases and J gave up 5 bases; unmatched junction bases: 11. The CDR3 contains 16 residues. Germline CDR1 reads KGHSH; CDR2 reads LQKENI.

The rearrangement uses TRBV4-2 and TRBJ2-1; maybe TRBD2 (5 bases). There are 15 residues in the CDR3. From germline, CDR1 is LGHNA and CDR2 YNFKEQ. The V and J ends lost 0 bases and 9 bases respectively, with 15 bases between them. DNA for the CDR3: TGTGCCAGCAGCCAAGAGGGAACGACCCGGGGTGAGCAGTTCTTC. Its translation is CASSQEGTTRGEQFF.

The CDR3 region has the DNA TGTGCCAGCAGTTTAACCCCAGGGGCCTCTGGAAACACCATATATTTT. As protein: CASSLTPGASGNTIYF. The chain recombines TRBV27 with TRBJ1-3; TRBD1 might be the D (6 bases). Germline V gene lookup returns CDR1 MNHEY and CDR2 SMNVEV (reference sequence). Trimming shortened V by 2 bases and J by 0 bases, and 11 bases separated the two germline ends. The CDR3 contains 16 residues.

As for this clone: The same CDR3 is also encoded by other DNA sequences in this sample. The V call is TRBV6-1, the J call TRBJ2-7; D may be TRBD2 (6 bases). The CDR3 covers 13 residues. The ends were cut back, 3 bases at V and 7 bases at J, with 13 bases in the middle. Per germline, CDR1 MNHNS and CDR2 SASEGT. As DNA, the CDR3 is TGTGCCAGCAGTGAGTCACCCGCGGGAGAGCAGTACTTC. Amino acid sequence: CASSESPAGEQYF.

J is TRBJ1-1 and V is TRBV6-6; no firm D call. The CDR3 spans 15 residues. The germline V gene has CDR1 MNHNY and CDR2 SVGAGI (reference sequence). Trimming cost V 1 base and J 0 bases, with 9 bases left between them. CDR3 nucleotides: TGTGCCAGCAGTTACTATTTAGGGATGAACACTGAAGCTTTCTTT. This codes for CASSYYLGMNTEAFF.

J is TRBJ2-3 and V is TRBV2; D remains unclear. Trimming pared 4 bases from V and 6 bases from J, leaving 5 bases between. The CDR3 has 11 amino acids. Germline V CDR1 and CDR2: SNHLY, FYNNEI. The CDR3, as DNA: TGTGCCAGCAGTGCACGGGATACGCAGTATTTT. This translates into CASSARDTQYF.

The CDR3 sequence: CASSYSRTLGGDTQYF. DNA for the CDR3: TGTGCCAGCAGTTACTCGCGGACCTTAGGGGGAGATACGCAGTATTTT. The chain couples TRBV6-5 to TRBJ2-3; D may be TRBD1 (6 bases). With 0 bases removed from V and 5 bases from J, the gap between germline ends came to 15 bases. From germline, CDR1 is MNHEY and CDR2 SVGAGI. The CDR3 runs to 16 residues.

J is TRBJ2-7 and V is TRBV10-3, with 8 nucleotides matching TRBD1. Germline V lookup: CDR1 ENHRY, CDR2 SYGVKD. The trim removed 6 bases at V and 3 bases at J, leaving 4 bases unmatched. This CDR3 is 13 amino acids long. CDR3 region: CAIRLGQGYEQYF. The CDR3 nucleotides are TGTGCCATCAGATTAGGACAGGGCTACGAGCAGTACTTC.

The DNA of the CDR3 is TGCGCCAGTGCGGACGGATTAACGAACACTGAAGCTTTCTTT. Translation gives CASADGLTNTEAFF. The V and J genes are TRBV5-1 and TRBJ1-1; D remains ambiguous. The V end was cut by 8 bases, the J end by 1 base, with 15 bases between. CDR1 and CDR2 from the germline V gene are SGHRS and YFSETQ. The CDR3 loop spans 14 amino acids.

This chain connects TRBV6-5 to TRBJ1-1; D remains unclear. Trimming left V 2 bases short and J 4 bases short, with 11 bases between. This CDR3 spans 14 amino acids. Germline values: CDR1 MNHEY, CDR2 SVGAGI. CDR3 sequence (DNA): TGTGCCAGCAGTTACCGGTACAGTCGCACTGAAGCTTTCTTT. Its translation is CASSYRYSRTEAFF.

This chain uses TRBV5-4 with TRBJ2-7; no clear D gene. Looked up from germline, CDR1 is SGHNT and CDR2 is YYREEE (reference sequence). V shed 4 bases and J shed 2 bases, with 13 bases lying between them. The CDR3 totals 14 residues. The CDR3 DNA follows: TGTGCCAGCAGCCGTGGGGTGCTACCCTACGAGCAGTACTTC. Its protein product is CASSRGVLPYEQYF.

V gene TRBV5-4 combines with J gene TRBJ1-2; 8 nucleotides align to TRBD1. The CDR3 totals 14 residues. CDR1 is SGHNT, CDR2 YYREEE, per germline (reference sequence). Trimming cost V 4 bases and J 2 bases; bases outside gene matches: 4. The CDR3 DNA is TGTGCCAGCAGCCAGGGACAGGACAACTATGGCTACACCTTC. Its translation: CASSQGQDNYGYTF.

Of note for this clone: Other DNA variants within this sample encode the same CDR3. The chain couples TRBV4-1 to TRBJ1-3; TRBD1 agrees at 9 bases. This CDR3 contains 15 residues. The trim removed 1 base at V and 2 bases at J, leaving 0 bases unmatched. Germline V lookup: CDR1 MGHRA, CDR2 YSYEKL. The CDR3 reads CASSQGTGAGNTIYF. The DNA of the CDR3 is TGCGCCAGCAGCCAAGGGACAGGGGCTGGAAACACCATATATTTT.

The CDR3 DNA is TGCGCCAGCAGCTTGGGGGCGACTACCCTTTACGAGCAGTACTTC. This gives the protein CASSLGATTLYEQYF. This chain uses TRBV5-1 with TRBJ2-5; TRBD2 might be the D (5 bases). The DNA end favors TRBJ2-7, so the J call may be wrong. Germline-derived CDR1 and CDR2 are SGHRS and YFSETQ. The CDR3 runs to 15 residues.

The V and J genes are TRBV29-1 and TRBJ2-1; the match to TRBD2 covers 8 bases. This CDR3 is built from 15 residues. CDR1 is SQVTM, CDR2 ANQGSEA, per germline. V lost 5 bases to trimming and J lost 5 bases; unmatched junction nucleotides: 11. In DNA form, the CDR3 reads TGCAGCGTTACACTAGCGGCCCTCACAAACAATGAGCAGTTCTTC. Protein product: CSVTLAALTNNEQFF.

The CDR3 sequence is CAWSTDRNTEAFF. The CDR3 DNA follows: TGTGCCTGGAGTACCGACCGGAACACTGAAGCTTTCTTT. The chain is built from TRBV30 and TRBJ1-1, with D unresolved. The CDR3 is 13 residues long. V lost 2 bases and J lost 1, with 8 bases in between. Germline CDR1 and CDR2: GTSNPN and SVGIG (reference sequence).

DNA of the CDR3: TGTGCCAGCAGCTGGGGGGGTACGAGGGGCTACACCTTC. The encoded protein is CASSWGGTRGYTF. The genes are TRBV28 and TRBJ1-2; D possibly corresponds to TRBD1 (5 bases). Germline V lookup: CDR1 MDHEN, CDR2 SYDVKM. Trimming shortened V by 6 bases and J by 8 bases, and 16 bases separated the two germline ends. This CDR3 has 13 residues.

The V and J genes are TRBV28 and TRBJ2-2; D uncertain. Germline V gene lookup returns CDR1 MDHEN and CDR2 SYDVKM. The V end was cut by 5 bases, the J end by 3 bases, with 19 bases between. CDR3 size: 17 residues. CDR3 nucleotide sequence: TGTGCCAGCAGTCACCGAATCGGGCAGGTCGACACCGGGGAGCTGTTTTTT. It codes for CASSHRIGQVDTGELFF.

The chain couples TRBV18 to TRBJ1-3; D is possibly TRBD1 (6 bases). The CDR3 length is 14 residues. V lost 5 bases and J 2 bases, leaving 10 bases between the germline ends. Per germline, CDR1 KGHSH and CDR2 LQKENI. The CDR3 nucleotides are TGTGCCAGCTCAGGCAACAGGGCTGGAAACACCATATATTTT. Its protein is CASSGNRAGNTIYF.

The chain has TRBV5-6 and TRBJ2-5; the match to TRBD2 covers 10 bases. This CDR3 is 15 amino acids long. Germline V CDR1 and CDR2: SGHDT, YYEEEE. J lost 7 bases, V lost 0 bases, and 6 bases had no gene match. In DNA, the CDR3 is TGTGCCAGCAGCTTGGTAGCGGGAGGTAGACGGACCCAGTACTTC. It translates to CASSLVAGGRRTQYF.

This chain uses TRBV27 with TRBJ1-2, with a weak D call TRBD1 (5 bases). Trimming removed 6 bases at V and 2 bases at J, with 22 bases between. The CDR3 consists of 17 residues. The germline V gene has CDR1 MNHEY and CDR2 SMNVEV (reference sequence). The chain's CDR3 is CASRSIYHGDGNYGYTF. The CDR3 DNA reads as TGTGCCAGCAGGTCCATATACCACGGGGACGGGAACTATGGCTACACCTTC.